This T cell receptor beta chain was identified during a study of blood T cell repertoires in COVID-19. Whole-study context: Some COVID-19 samples were acute and others convalescent; all came from the United States, Italy and Spain.

Original data processing: Estimation of nucleated cell counts relied on the amplification of reference gene primers. TCRdb's copy holds only in-frame clones and misses some; the assay was immunoSEQ multiplex PCR. V and J calls and clone size are given by that table; D and trimming were obtained from the DNA. The profile shows roughly 200,000 clones, 70% to 90% of them singletons. With 7 bases clipped from V and 6 bases from J, the junction kept 14 bases outside the gene matches. This CDR3 is 18 amino acids long. The sequenced sample was peripheral blood. This sequence originates from a woman under 40 with active or convalescent COVID-19. The chain couples TRBV23-1 to TRBJ2-2; 13 positions match TRBD2. TRBV23-1 is an ORF; its function is uncertain. CDR3 sequence reads: CASTSPWTSGSCPGELFF. The CDR3 bases are TGCGCCAGCACTTCACCCTGGACTAGCGGGAGTTGTCCCGGGGAGCTGTTTTTT.